This TCR beta chain was captured in a study of blood T cell repertoires in COVID-19. For the study at large: Acute and convalescent COVID-19 samples came from the United States, Italy and Spain. PBMCs, B-cell-depleted T cells, or T cells provided the cDNA or gDNA that made up the material.

TCRdb's copy holds only in-frame clones and misses some; the assay was immunoSEQ multiplex PCR. Of 300,000 to 450,000 clones detected, 85% appear once; the ten largest clones hold roughly 3.7%. CDR1 is WNHNN, CDR2 SYGVQD, per germline (reference sequence). This CDR3 spans 14 amino acids. V lost 0 bases to trimming and J lost 8 bases; unmatched junction nucleotides: 4. Sequences were obtained from peripheral blood. This TCR was recovered from a woman under 30 with acute or convalescent COVID-19. The chain has TRBV10-1 and TRBJ2-1, with 7 nucleotides matching TRBD2. The CDR3 nucleotides read TGCGCCAGCAGTGAGTCGATGGGAGGGCATGAGCAGTTCTTC. Protein: CASSESMGGHEQFF.